The TCR beta chain described here comes from a study of cytotoxic CD8 clonotypes in ibrutinib-treated CLL listed by TCRdb under 2021. Turning to the overall study: The cohort included some 14 treatment-naive and approximately eleven relapsed/refractory patients; around 17 were IGHV unmutated. On average, each sample yielded around 270,000 productive templates and tens of thousands of productive rearrangements. Cryopreserved peripheral blood mononuclear cells were collected at three points: before therapy, at response, and at either sustained remission or disease progression. Responses were partial in roughly 24 patients and complete in 2; after median approximately 67 months follow-up, about 14 stayed in remission and 12 progressed. Longitudinal samples were obtainable from about 30% of the roughly 90 participants in the trial. Samples at response were collected after a median of about 13 months of treatment, with a range of about 6 to 40 months. Every remission and progressive disease sample was obtained while ibrutinib was still being received by the patients. What the work shows at the level of the full study, not this receptor alone: Public clonotypes were rare and either shrank or stayed stable during treatment, and the rise in clonality at ibrutinib response reflected expansion of private clonotypes. Lymph node repertoires were not examined, and the timing of sampling was not matched between patients in sustained remission and those whose disease progressed. Clonality increased at ibrutinib response, stayed stable in sustained remission, and fell back toward baseline at progression. Baseline clonality exceeded that of age-matched healthy donors and correlated strongly with circulating CD8+ T-cell counts.

This clone was seen a handful of times. This clone's antigen is unknown. Base-call qualities are not available, and no considerably larger clone is one nucleotide away. CDR1 and CDR2, per the germline V gene, are MGHDK and SYGVNS. Including the terminal cysteine and phenylalanine, the CDR3 comprises 17 residues. The only DNA kept is the CDR3, 51 bases in frame from the first base. V and J lose 3 bases and 5 bases, and a span of 23 bases separates them. Explained via the paper, the time point label denotes: approximately twelve months on ibrutinib. For TCR beta library preparation, roughly 2 micrograms of genomic DNA was extracted from cryopreserved PBMCs. Longitudinal blood samples from CLL patients receiving ibrutinib monotherapy were subjected to high-throughput TCR beta sequencing. The patients took part in an open-label, single-center phase 2 trial of ibrutinib monotherapy. The goal of deep resolution MiSeq sequencing was a depth between 1 in 1 million and 1 in 200,000 T cells, and coverage averaged 10x per clonotype. TCR beta libraries were generated with the immunoSEQ hsTCRB Kit. On the authors' methods: Data were analyzed with ImmunoSEQ Data Assistant and ImmunoSEQ Analyzer, with V, D and J genes assigned per IMGT definitions. Clonality, which ranges from 0 to 1, was calculated as one minus the normalized Shannon entropy of productive rearrangement frequencies. Only overrepresented clonotypes making up at least 0.05% of the repertoire of each patient were included in the public clonotype analysis. Repertoires from 10 to 15 age-matched healthy donors in immuneACCESS were used as clonality controls. The table comes from immuneACCESS by way of TCRdb, which keeps in-frame sequences with V and J called. Part of the clones is missing from these tables; in studies checked, under half for an unresolved V gene and the rest for unknown reasons. The D gene and trimming were derived from the DNA, and the V and J assignments and clone size from that table. In this sample the table shows about 140,000 clones, around three quarters of which occur a single time. The ten largest account for approximately 27% of the sample.

The sequenced sample was PBMCs, obtained after 12 months of ibrutinib treatment. Here the chain combines TRBV25-1 and TRBJ2-7; tentative D gene TRBD1, with 6 bases matching. The TCR sequence derives from a human donor with chronic lymphocytic leukemia. At the DNA level, the sequence is TGTGCCAGCAGTGAGCGAAAACAGGGACGGAGGCTCGACGAGCAGTACTTC. It translates to CASSERKQGRRLDEQYF.